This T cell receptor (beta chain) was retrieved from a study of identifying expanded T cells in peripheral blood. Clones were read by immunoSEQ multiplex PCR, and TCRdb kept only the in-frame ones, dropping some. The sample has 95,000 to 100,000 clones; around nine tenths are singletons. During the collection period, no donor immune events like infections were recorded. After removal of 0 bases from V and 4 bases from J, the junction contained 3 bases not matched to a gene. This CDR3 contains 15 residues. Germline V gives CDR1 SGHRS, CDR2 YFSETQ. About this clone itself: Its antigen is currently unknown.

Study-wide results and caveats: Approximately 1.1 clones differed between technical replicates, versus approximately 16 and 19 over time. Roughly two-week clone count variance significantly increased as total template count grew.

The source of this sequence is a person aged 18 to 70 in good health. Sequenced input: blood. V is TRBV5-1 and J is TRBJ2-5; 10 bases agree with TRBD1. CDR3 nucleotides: TGCGCCAGCAGCTTGGGACAGGGGGCGGGAGAGACCCAGTACTTC. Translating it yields CASSLGQGAGETQYF.